This TCR beta chain was documented in a study of blood T cell repertoires in COVID-19 (dated by TCRdb to 2018 to 2020). Study-wide context: Samples covering the acute and convalescent phases of COVID-19 were provided by collaborators in the United States, Italy and Spain. The prospective study material was composed of cDNA or gDNA derived from T cells, B-cell-depleted T cells, or PBMCs. The dataset comprised deeply sampled blood TCRbeta repertoires from subjects exposed to, actively infected with, or recovered from COVID-19. The repertoires were made available in a free public database intended to serve as a resource for research on the immune response to SARS-CoV-2. Samples were obtained from the ongoing ImmuneRACE study (first 160 participants) and from some 1,300 subjects provided by 6 global collaborators. Sample metadata almost always included a de-identified subject ID, COVID-19 status, age in years and sex. Where HLA class I and class II types were available, the types were taken from metadata supplied by the sample provider, not from assay-based typing.

Each collaborating institution followed its own protocols to collect whole blood in K2EDTA tubes. Collaborator samples were shipped for TCRbeta analysis as frozen whole blood, isolated PBMCs, or DNA extracted from either sample type. What the work shows at the level of the full study, not this receptor alone: How much clinical and demographic metadata was included differed by source and by participant, and the metadata was provided uncurated.

TCRbeta CDR3 regions were amplified from genomic DNA using the immunoSEQ Assay, a bias-controlled multiplex PCR. Per the authors' processing: Nucleated cell counts per sample were estimated from amplification of reference gene primers within the assay. Sequence reads were collapsed and filtered to measure the absolute abundance of every unique TCRbeta CDR3 rearrangement. For each sample, productive Simpson clonality was calculated as the square root of Simpson's diversity index over productive rearrangements. As stored in TCRdb, this immuneACCESS dataset retains in-frame rearrangements with V and J assigned. A fraction of the clones does not appear; measured against another copy, unresolved V genes explain less than half of the discrepancy, and the remainder lacks a known reason. For V, J and clone size, that table is used; D and trimming come from the DNA. In all, the sample holds 65,000 to 80,000 clones, and around 86% of those were seen once. Together, the top ten hold roughly 2% of the sample.

According to the germline V gene (reference sequence), CDR1 reads LGHDT and CDR2 reads YNNKEL. The CDR3 sequence holds 16 residues, the cysteine and phenylalanine included. Only the CDR3 region is kept as DNA, spanning 48 bases read in frame from base 1. The germline V end is reduced by 0 bases and the J end by 5 bases; junction bases left unmatched: 4. As concerns this clone: Its target antigen remains unknown. Base qualities are not provided; no much larger clone lies one nucleotide away.

Sequenced input: peripheral blood. This receptor chain uses TRBV3-1 (or the pseudogene TRBV3-2) and TRBJ2-3; 11 junctional bases match TRBD2. The receptor was derived from a man aged 25-45 years with acute or convalescent COVID-19. The CDR3 protein: CASSQEVLAGVDTQYF. The sequenced DNA is TGTGCCAGCAGCCAAGAGGTACTAGCGGGAGTAGATACGCAGTATTTT.